This TCR beta chain was sequenced during a study of vaccination effects on CD4 cells after COVID-19. Study-wide background: Post-vaccination samples were obtained at early and late time points from a few convalescent patients. Every well housed roughly 2.1 million PBMC, which grew in culture alongside about 9.9 IU/ml IL-2 and roughly 9.9 ug/ml peptides.

Profiling relied on immunoSEQ multiplex PCR, and the TCRdb table lists in-frame clones only, not all of them. The profile covers tens of thousands of clones, with less than 85% appearing a single time and around 3.3% taken by the ten largest. Culturing for more than eight days preceded CD4+ T cell isolation. SARS-CoV-2 infection was confirmed by PCR in the person between March and December 2020. All participants had two doses of either the BNT162b2 or mRNA-1273 vaccine. This CDR3 spans 14 amino acids. V was shortened by 7 bases and J by 8 bases, with 17 bases between the two germline ends. CDR1 is SNHLY and CDR2 is FYNNEI in the germline V gene. Turning to this clone: Antigen unknown.

This receptor was taken from a human donor who had a prior SARS-CoV-2 infection. Sequenced here: CD4+ T cells from PBMCs cultured without peptide, sampled after COVID-19 vaccination. V and J are TRBV2 and TRBJ1-4; perhaps TRBD1 as D (5 bases). The CDR3 nucleotides read TGTGCCAGCAAAAACCGGGACCAAAGCGAAAAACTGTTTTTT. It is translated as CASKNRDQSEKLFF.